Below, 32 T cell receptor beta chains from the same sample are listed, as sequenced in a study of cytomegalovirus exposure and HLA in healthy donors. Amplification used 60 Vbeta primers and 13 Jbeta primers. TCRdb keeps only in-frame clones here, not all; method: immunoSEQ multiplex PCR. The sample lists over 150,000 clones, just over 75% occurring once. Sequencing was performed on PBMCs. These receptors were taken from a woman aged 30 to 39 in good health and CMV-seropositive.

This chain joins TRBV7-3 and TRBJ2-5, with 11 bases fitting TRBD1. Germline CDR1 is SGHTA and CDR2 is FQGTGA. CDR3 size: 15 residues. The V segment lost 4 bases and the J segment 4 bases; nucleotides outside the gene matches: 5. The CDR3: CASSSGTGGGETQYF. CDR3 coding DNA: TGTGCCAGCAGCTCCGGGACAGGGGGTGGAGAGACCCAGTACTTC.

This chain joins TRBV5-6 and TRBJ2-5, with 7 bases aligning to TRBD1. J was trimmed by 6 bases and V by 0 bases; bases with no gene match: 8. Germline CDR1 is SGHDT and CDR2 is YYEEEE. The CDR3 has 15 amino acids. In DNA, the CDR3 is TGTGCCAGCAGCTTGGGTGTCGACAGGGTAAAGACCCAGTACTTC. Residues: CASSLGVDRVKTQYF.

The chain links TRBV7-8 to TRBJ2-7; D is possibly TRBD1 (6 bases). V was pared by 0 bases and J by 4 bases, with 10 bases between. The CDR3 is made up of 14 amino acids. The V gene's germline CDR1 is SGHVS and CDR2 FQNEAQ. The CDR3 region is CASSLAGAAYEQYF. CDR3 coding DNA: TGTGCCAGCAGCTTAGCGGGGGCAGCTTACGAGCAGTACTTC.

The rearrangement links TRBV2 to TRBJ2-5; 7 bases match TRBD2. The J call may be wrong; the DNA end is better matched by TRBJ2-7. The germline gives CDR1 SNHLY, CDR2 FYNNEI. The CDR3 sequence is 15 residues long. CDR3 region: CASSEVASGSYEQYF. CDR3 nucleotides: TGTGCCAGCAGTGAAGTAGCTAGCGGATCCTACGAGCAGTACTTC.

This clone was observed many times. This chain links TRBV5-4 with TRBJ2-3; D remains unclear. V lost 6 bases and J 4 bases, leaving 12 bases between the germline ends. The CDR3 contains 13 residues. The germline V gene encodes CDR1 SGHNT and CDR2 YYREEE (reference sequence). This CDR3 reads CASTRGTSDTQYF. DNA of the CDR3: TGTGCCAGCACCCGAGGCACGTCAGATACGCAGTATTTT.

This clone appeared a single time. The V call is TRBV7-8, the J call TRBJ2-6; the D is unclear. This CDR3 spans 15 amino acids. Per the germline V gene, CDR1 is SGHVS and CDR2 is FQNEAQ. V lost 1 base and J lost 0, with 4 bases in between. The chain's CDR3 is CASSLVSSGANVLTF. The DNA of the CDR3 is TGTGCCAGCAGCTTAGTATCCTCTGGGGCCAACGTCCTGACTTTC. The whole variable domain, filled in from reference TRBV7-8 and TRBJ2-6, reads GAGVSQSPRYKVAKRGQDVALRCDPISGHVSLFWYQQALGQGPEFLTYFQNEAQLDKSGLPSDRFFAERPEGSVSTLKIQRTQQEDSAVYLCASSLVSSGANVLTFGAGSRLTVL.

As DNA, the CDR3 is TGTGCCAGCAGACGGGACAGGGCCTACTATGGCTACACCTTC. It encodes CASRRDRAYYGYTF. The chain recombines TRBV6-5 with TRBJ1-2; 9 bases match TRBD1. This CDR3 spans 14 amino acids. Germline V lookup: CDR1 MNHEY, CDR2 SVGAGI. Unmatched junction bases numbered 5, after V lost 6 bases and J lost 3 bases.

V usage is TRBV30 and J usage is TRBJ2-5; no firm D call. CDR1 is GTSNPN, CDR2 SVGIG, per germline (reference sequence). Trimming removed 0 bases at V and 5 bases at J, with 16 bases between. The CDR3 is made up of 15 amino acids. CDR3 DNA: TGTGCCTGGAGTGTAGGCCCGCAGTCGGGTGAGACCCAGTACTTC. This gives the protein CAWSVGPQSGETQYF. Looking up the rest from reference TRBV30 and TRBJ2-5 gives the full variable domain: SQTIHQWPATLVQPVGSPLSLECTVEGTSNPNLYWYRQAAGRGLQLLFYSVGIGQISSEVPQNLSASRPQDRQFILSSKKLLLSDSGFYLCAWSVGPQSGETQYFGPGTRLLVL.

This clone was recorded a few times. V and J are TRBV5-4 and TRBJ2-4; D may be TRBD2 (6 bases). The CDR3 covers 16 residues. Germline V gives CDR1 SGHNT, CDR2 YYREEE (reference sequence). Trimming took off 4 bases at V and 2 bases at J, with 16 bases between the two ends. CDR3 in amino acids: CASSTDPGGTKNIQYF. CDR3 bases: TGTGCCAGCAGCACTGACCCGGGCGGGACCAAAAACATTCAGTACTTC.

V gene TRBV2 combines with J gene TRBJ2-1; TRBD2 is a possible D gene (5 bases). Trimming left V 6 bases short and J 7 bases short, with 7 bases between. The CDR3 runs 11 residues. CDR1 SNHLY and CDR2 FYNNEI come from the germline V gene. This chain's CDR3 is CASRRENEQFF. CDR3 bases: TGTGCCAGCAGAAGGGAGAATGAGCAGTTCTTC.

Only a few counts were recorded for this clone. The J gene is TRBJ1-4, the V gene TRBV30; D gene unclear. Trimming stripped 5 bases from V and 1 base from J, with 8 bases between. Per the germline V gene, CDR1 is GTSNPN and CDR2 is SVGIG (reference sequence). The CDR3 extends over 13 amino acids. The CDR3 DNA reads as TGTGCCTGGGGTCCGGGAACTAATGAAAAACTGTTTTTT. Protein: CAWGPGTNEKLFF. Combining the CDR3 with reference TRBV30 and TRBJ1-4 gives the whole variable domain SQTIHQWPATLVQPVGSPLSLECTVEGTSNPNLYWYRQAAGRGLQLLFYSVGIGQISSEVPQNLSASRPQDRQFILSSKKLLLSDSGFYLCAWGPGTNEKLFFGSGTQLSVL.

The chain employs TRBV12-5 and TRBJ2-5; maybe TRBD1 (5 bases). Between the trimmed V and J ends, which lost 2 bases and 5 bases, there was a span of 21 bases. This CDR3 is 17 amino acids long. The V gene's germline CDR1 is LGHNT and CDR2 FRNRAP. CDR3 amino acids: CASGLPLGAGGPETQYF. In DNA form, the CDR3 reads TGTGCTAGTGGTTTGCCCCTAGGGGCAGGCGGACCGGAGACCCAGTACTTC.

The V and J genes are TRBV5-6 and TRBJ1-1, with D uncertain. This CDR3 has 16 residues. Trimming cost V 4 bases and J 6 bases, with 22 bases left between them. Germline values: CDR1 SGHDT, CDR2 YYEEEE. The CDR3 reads CASSQVGKAGGAEAFF. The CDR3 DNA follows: TGTGCCAGCAGCCAAGTGGGGAAGGCGGGAGGTGCTGAAGCTTTCTTT.

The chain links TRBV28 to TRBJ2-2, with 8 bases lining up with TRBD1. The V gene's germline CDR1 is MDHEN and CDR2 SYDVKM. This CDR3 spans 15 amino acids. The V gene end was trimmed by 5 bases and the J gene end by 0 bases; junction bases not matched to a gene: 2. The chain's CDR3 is CASSPGGANTGELFF. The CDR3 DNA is TGTGCCAGCAGTCCAGGGGGCGCGAACACCGGGGAGCTGTTTTTT.

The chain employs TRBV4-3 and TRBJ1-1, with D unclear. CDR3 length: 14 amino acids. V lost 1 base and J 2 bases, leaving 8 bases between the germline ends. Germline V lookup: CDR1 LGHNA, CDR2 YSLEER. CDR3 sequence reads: CASSQVEGNTEAFF. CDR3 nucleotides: TGCGCCAGCAGCCAAGTGGAGGGTAACACTGAAGCTTTCTTT.

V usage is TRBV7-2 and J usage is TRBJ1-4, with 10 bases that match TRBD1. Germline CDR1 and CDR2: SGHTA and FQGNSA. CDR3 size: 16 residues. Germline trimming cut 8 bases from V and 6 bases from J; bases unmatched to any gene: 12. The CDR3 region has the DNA TGTGCCAGCCGACGGACAGGGGGGTTAGGGTATGAAAAACTGTTTTTT. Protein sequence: CASRRTGGLGYEKLFF.

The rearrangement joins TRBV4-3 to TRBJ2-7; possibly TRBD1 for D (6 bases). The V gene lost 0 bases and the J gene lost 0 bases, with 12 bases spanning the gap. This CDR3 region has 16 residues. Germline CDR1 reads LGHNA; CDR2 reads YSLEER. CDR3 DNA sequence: TGCGCCAGCAGCCAAGACCTAAGGGGGTCCTCCTACGAGCAGTACTTC. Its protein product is CASSQDLRGSSYEQYF.

The chain's CDR3 is CASSRDRGLGEQYF. The DNA of the CDR3 is TGCGCCAGCAGTCGGGACAGGGGGCTTGGAGAGCAGTACTTC. J is TRBJ2-7 and V is TRBV5-1; 12 bases agree with TRBD1. CDR1 is SGHRS, CDR2 YFSETQ, per germline. The CDR3 length is 14 residues. The ends lost 5 bases at V and 7 bases at J; junction bases unmatched: 7.

The CDR3 DNA follows: TGTGCCAGCAGGGCCCGGACAGGGTCTGGCTACACCTTC. Translating it yields CASRARTGSGYTF. This chain links TRBV6-4 with TRBJ1-2, with 8 bases matching TRBD1. CDR1 is MRHNA, CDR2 SNTAGT, per germline. After removal of 6 bases from V and 7 bases from J, the junction contained 7 bases not matched to a gene. There are 13 residues in the CDR3.

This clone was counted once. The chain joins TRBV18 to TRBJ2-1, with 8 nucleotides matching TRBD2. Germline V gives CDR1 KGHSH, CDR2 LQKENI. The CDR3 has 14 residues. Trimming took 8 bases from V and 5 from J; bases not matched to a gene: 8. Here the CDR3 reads CASVGTRSDNEQFF. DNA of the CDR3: TGTGCCAGCGTCGGGACTAGAAGCGACAATGAGCAGTTCTTC.

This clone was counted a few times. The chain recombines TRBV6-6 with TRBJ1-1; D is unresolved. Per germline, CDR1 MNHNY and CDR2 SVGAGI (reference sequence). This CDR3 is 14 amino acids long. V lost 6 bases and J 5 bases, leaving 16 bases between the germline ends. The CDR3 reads CASRPLEGQTEAFF. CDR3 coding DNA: TGTGCCAGCAGGCCCCTTGAGGGTCAAACTGAAGCTTTCTTT.

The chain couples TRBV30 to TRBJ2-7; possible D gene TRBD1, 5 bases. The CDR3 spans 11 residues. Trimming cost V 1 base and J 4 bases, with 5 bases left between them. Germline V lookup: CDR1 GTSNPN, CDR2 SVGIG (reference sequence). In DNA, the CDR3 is TGTGCCTGGAGTGGACAGTACGAGCAGTACTTC. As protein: CAWSGQYEQYF.

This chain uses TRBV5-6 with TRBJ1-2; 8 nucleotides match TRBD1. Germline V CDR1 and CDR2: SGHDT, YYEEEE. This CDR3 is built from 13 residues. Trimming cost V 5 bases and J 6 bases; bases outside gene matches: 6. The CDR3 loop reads CASRRTGNNGYTF. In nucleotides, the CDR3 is TGTGCCAGCAGAAGGACAGGGAATAATGGCTACACCTTC.

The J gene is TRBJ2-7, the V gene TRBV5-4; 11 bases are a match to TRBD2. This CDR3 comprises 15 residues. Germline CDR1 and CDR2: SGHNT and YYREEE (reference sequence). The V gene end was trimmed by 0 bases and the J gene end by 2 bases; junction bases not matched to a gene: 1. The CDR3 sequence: CASSLALAGAYEQYF. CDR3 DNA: TGTGCCAGCAGCTTGGCACTAGCGGGAGCCTACGAGCAGTACTTC.

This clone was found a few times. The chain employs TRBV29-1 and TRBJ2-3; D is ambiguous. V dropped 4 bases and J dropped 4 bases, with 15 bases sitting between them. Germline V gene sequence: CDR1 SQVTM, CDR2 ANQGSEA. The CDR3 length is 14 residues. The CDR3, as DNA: TGCAGCGTTGTTGGTGGCACACCATCAGATACGCAGTATTTT. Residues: CSVVGGTPSDTQYF.

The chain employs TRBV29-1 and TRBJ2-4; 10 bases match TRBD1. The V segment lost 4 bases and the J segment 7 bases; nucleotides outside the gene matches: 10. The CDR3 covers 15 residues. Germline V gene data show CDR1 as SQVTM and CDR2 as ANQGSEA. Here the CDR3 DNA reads TGCAGCGTTGCTCTCGGGACAGGGGTAGGGAACATTCAGTACTTC. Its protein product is CSVALGTGVGNIQYF.

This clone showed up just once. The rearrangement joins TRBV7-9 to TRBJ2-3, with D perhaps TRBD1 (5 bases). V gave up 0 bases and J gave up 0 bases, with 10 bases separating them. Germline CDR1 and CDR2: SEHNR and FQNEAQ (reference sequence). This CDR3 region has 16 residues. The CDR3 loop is CASSLATGSSTDTQYF. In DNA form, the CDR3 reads TGTGCCAGCAGCTTAGCTACAGGATCTAGCACAGATACGCAGTATTTT.

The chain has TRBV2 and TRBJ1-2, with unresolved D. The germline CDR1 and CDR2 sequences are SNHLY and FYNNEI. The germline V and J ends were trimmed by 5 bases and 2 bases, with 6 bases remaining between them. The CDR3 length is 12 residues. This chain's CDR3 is CASSRGNYGYTF. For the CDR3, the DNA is TGTGCCAGCAGTCGGGGAAACTATGGCTACACCTTC.

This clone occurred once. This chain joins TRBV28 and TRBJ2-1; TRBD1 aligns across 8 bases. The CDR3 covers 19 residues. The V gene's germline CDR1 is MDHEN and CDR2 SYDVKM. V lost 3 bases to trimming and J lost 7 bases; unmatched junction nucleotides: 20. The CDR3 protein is CASSFPLFQGAKGGNEQFF. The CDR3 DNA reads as TGTGCCAGCAGTTTTCCCCTCTTTCAGGGGGCCAAGGGTGGTAATGAGCAGTTCTTC.

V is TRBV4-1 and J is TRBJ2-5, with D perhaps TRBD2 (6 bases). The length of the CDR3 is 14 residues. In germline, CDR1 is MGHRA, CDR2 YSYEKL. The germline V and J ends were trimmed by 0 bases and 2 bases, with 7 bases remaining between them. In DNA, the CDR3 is TGCGCCAGCAGCCAAGAGGGACTTCAAGAGACCCAGTACTTC. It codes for CASSQEGLQETQYF.

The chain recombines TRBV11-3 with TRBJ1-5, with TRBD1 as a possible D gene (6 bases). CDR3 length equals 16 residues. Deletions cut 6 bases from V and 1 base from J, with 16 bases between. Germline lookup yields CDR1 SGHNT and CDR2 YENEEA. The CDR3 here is CASSRIPGQSNQPQHF. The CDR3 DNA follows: TGTGCCAGCAGTCGTATTCCGGGACAAAGCAATCAGCCCCAGCATTTT.

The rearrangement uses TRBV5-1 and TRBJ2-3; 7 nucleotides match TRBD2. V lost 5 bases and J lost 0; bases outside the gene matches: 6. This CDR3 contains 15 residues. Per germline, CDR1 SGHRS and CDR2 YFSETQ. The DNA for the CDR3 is TGCGCCAGCAGTACCCTAGCGGTGAGCACAGATACGCAGTATTTT. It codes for CASSTLAVSTDTQYF.